What follows are 15 T cell receptor beta chains derived from one specimen sequenced in a study of human T cells and chemical hapten exposure. Time point: patch test 1, 2 weeks after DPC sensitization. Treatment noted: therapeutic diphenylcyclopropenone sensitization with weekly scalp DPC. The authors' total RNA extraction used unfractionated whole blood. TCRdb processed the RACE reads anew with MiXCR; each CDR3 protein has one entry. The profile covers fewer than 50,000 distinct CDR3 sequences, with more than 3% appearing a single time and 20% to 30% taken by the ten largest. The specimen comprised whole blood, sampled in connection with sensitization to the hapten diphenylcyclopropenone (DPC). The source of these receptors is a man aged 45 to 65 with alopecia areata. Some clones in this sample may be carry-over from other donors' samples.

This clonotype was detected ten times or more. This sequence joins TRBV12-3 or TRBV12-4 and TRBJ1-2, with TRBD1 as a possible D gene (6 bases). The V and J ends lost 3 bases and 8 bases respectively, with 10 bases between them. This CDR3 has 12 residues. The CDR3 here is CASSFYRVGYTF. CDR3 nucleotides: TGTGCCAGCAGTTTTTACAGGGTCGGCTACACCTTC.

This clonotype was detected many times. V usage is TRBV9 and J usage is TRBJ2-5; TRBD2 matches 8 bases. This CDR3 comprises 16 residues. Looked up from germline, CDR1 is SGDLS and CDR2 is YYNGEE. The trim removed 0 bases at V and 5 bases at J, leaving 9 bases unmatched. The CDR3: CASSVVGTSGAETQYF. The CDR3 DNA follows: TGTGCCAGCAGCGTAGTGGGGACTAGTGGTGCGGAGACCCAGTACTTC. Using reference TRBV9 and TRBJ2-5 for the parts outside the CDR3, the full variable domain is DSGVTQTPKHLITATGQRVTLRCSPRSGDLSVYWYQQSLDQGLQFLIQYYNGEERAKGNILERFSAQQFPDLHSELNLSSLELGDSALYFCASSVVGTSGAETQYFGPGTRLLVL.

This clonotype occurred many times. V and J are TRBV28 and TRBJ1-5; 7 bases align to TRBD1. The J segment lost 5 bases and the V segment lost 2 bases, leaving 6 bases of the junction unmatched. This CDR3 region has 15 residues. From germline, CDR1 is MDHEN and CDR2 SYDVKM. The CDR3 DNA is TGTGCCAGCAGTTTAAGGGGGCCAGTTGATCAGCCCCAGCATTTT. Protein sequence: CASSLRGPVDQPQHF.

At least ten counts were recorded for this clonotype. The V and J genes are TRBV29-1 and TRBJ2-1; 14 nucleotides match TRBD2. V lost 4 bases to trimming and J lost 15 bases; unmatched junction nucleotides: 5. Germline V lookup: CDR1 SQVTM, CDR2 ANQGSEA. This CDR3 is built from 12 residues. The CDR3 nucleotides read TGCAGCGTTGCTGGACTAGCGGGAGGTCCGTTCTTC. Translating gives CSVAGLAGGPFF.

The V and J genes are TRBV7-2 and TRBJ2-5; 7 bases are a match to TRBD2. The germline gives CDR1 SGHTA, CDR2 FQGNSA. Losses at the gene ends were 5 bases for V and 4 bases for J; bases not matched to a gene: 13. The CDR3 covers 16 residues. The CDR3 bases are TGTGCCAGCAGCCCAATCGGAGCGTCGGGGGGAGAGACCCAGTACTTC. It encodes CASSPIGASGGETQYF.

In this sample, this clonotype turned up many times. The chain links TRBV7-2 to TRBJ1-5; D possibly corresponds to TRBD1 (5 bases). Between the trimmed V and J ends, which lost 4 bases and 10 bases, there was a span of 17 bases. The length of the CDR3 is 14 residues. From germline, CDR1 is SGHTA and CDR2 FQGNSA. The CDR3 region is CASSSLAVGGPQHF. As DNA, the CDR3 is TGTGCCAGCAGCTCATTGGCCGTGGGGGGACCCCAGCATTTT.

This clonotype was seen many times. The chain links TRBV20-1 to TRBJ2-3; 8 bases line up with TRBD1. Germline V gene lookup returns CDR1 DFQATT and CDR2 SNEGSKA (reference sequence). V lost 4 bases and J lost 4; bases outside the gene matches: 10. The CDR3 is made up of 15 amino acids. The CDR3 DNA reads as TGCAGTGCTACACGACGGGACAGGTATTCAGATACGCAGTATTTT. It specifies CSATRRDRYSDTQYF.

Many counts were recorded for this clonotype. The chain combines TRBV6-5 with TRBJ2-4; D possibly corresponds to TRBD1 (6 bases). The CDR3 is 16 amino acids. V was cut by 3 bases and J by 0 bases, with 12 bases left in between. Germline V gene lookup returns CDR1 MNHEY and CDR2 SVGAGI. This chain's CDR3 is CASSYSQGLAKNIQYF. For the CDR3, the DNA is TGTGCCAGCAGTTATTCGCAGGGGTTAGCCAAAAACATTCAGTACTTC.

This clonotype was seen ten or more times. This sequence joins TRBV11-2 and TRBJ2-1, with a tentative D call TRBD2 (6 bases). The CDR3 has 17 residues. Germline CDR1 SGHAT, CDR2 FQNNGV. Trimming cost V 2 bases and J 9 bases, with 23 bases left between them. The CDR3 region is CASSLRSEVAERGEQFF. In DNA form, the CDR3 reads TGTGCCAGCAGCTTAAGGAGCGAGGTAGCGGAGAGGGGTGAGCAGTTCTTC.

This clonotype was counted at least ten times. The chain couples TRBV6-6 to TRBJ1-5, with D hard to call. Germline CDR1 and CDR2: MNHNY and SVGAGI (reference sequence). The CDR3 is made up of 14 amino acids. V lost 5 bases and J 0 bases, leaving 8 bases between the germline ends. CDR3 protein: CASSDLLSNQPQHF. The DNA for the CDR3 is TGTGCCAGCAGTGATCTCCTTAGCAATCAGCCCCAGCATTTT.

This clonotype has a count of ten or more. J is TRBJ2-4 and V is TRBV29-1; D is unresolved. The CDR3 spans 14 residues. The germline V and J ends were trimmed by 1 base and 0 bases, with 7 bases remaining between them. Germline assignment: CDR1 SQVTM and CDR2 ANQGSEA. The chain's CDR3 is CSVEGTAAKNIQYF. The CDR3 bases are TGCAGCGTTGAAGGCACGGCAGCCAAAAACATTCAGTACTTC.

In its sample, this clonotype was seen many times. The V call is TRBV14, the J call TRBJ2-7; D not certain. This CDR3 contains 13 residues. The V end was cut by 1 base, the J end by 6 bases, with 10 bases between. Germline V gene lookup returns CDR1 SGHDN and CDR2 FVKESK. CDR3 bases: TGTGCCAGCAGCCAAGTTGAGGAAGGCGAGCAGTACTTC. This sequence encodes CASSQVEEGEQYF. Looking up the rest from reference TRBV14 and TRBJ2-7 gives the full variable domain: EAGVTQFPSHSVIEKGQTVTLRCDPISGHDNLYWYRRVMGKEIKFLLHFVKESKQDESGMPNNRFLAERTGGTYSTLKVQPAELEDSGVYFCASSQVEEGEQYFGPGTRLTVT.

The chain combines TRBV13 with TRBJ1-3; 9 positions agree with TRBD1. CDR3 length equals 18 residues. Per the germline V gene, CDR1 is PRHDT and CDR2 is FYEKMQ (reference sequence). With 5 bases clipped from V and 4 bases from J, the junction kept 15 bases outside the gene matches. This chain's CDR3 is CASSPTGQGLPSGNTIYF. In nucleotides, the CDR3 is TGTGCCAGCAGCCCAACGGGACAGGGACTCCCATCAGGAAACACCATATATTTT.

This clonotype was detected ten times or more. The rearrangement joins TRBV29-1 to TRBJ2-7, with D possibly TRBD1 on 5 matching bases. Germline CDR1 reads SQVTM; CDR2 reads ANQGSEA. Trimming removed 0 bases from V and 3 bases from J, with 6 bases in between. The CDR3 loop spans 12 amino acids. CDR3 in amino acids: CSVEDRVYEQYF. The DNA of the CDR3 is TGCAGCGTTGAAGACAGGGTCTACGAGCAGTACTTC.

This clonotype was counted many times. This chain uses TRBV30 with TRBJ2-7; D possibly matches TRBD1 or TRBD2 (5 bases each). There are 13 residues in the CDR3. V lost 1 base and J 0 bases, leaving 7 bases between the germline ends. The germline V gene has CDR1 GTSNPN and CDR2 SVGIG (reference sequence). In DNA, the CDR3 is TGTGCCTGGAGTGGGGGGAGCTCCTACGAGCAGTACTTC. It encodes CAWSGGSSYEQYF.